This entry features one T cell receptor (beta chain) sequence. Measured with immunoSEQ multiplex PCR; TCRdb has only the in-frame clones, and not every one. This table has 980,000 or so clones, approximately 80% appearing once. These data belong to a study of shared clonotypes between healthy human individuals. This CDR3 region has 15 residues. V dropped 0 bases and J dropped 11 bases, with 19 bases sitting between them. Germline loops: CDR1 GTSNPN, CDR2 SVGIG (reference sequence). The investigators split CD4+ cells into a CD45RA+ naive subset and a CD45RA-negative memory subset. The chain carries TRBV30 and TRBJ1-4, with D maybe TRBD1 (6 bases). Sequenced material: memory CD4+ T cells sorted from blood. Subset meaning: CD45RA-negative fraction. This receptor was taken from a man between 18 and 35 years old in good health. DNA for the CDR3: TGTGCCTGGAGTGTACAGGGCAGGGGAATCGACAAACTGTTTTTT. This translates into CAWSVQGRGIDKLFF.